Listed here are 17 T cell receptor beta chains from one sample, sequenced in a study of shared clonotypes between healthy human individuals. Assay: immunoSEQ multiplex PCR; the TCRdb copy retains only in-frame clones and omits some. In the table there are over a million clones, around 74% of which are singletons. What was sequenced was memory CD4+ T cells sorted from blood. The subset was: CD45RA-negative fraction. All receptors derive from a man younger than 35 in good health.

This clone was observed a single time. The V and J genes are TRBV6-6 and TRBJ2-1, with D unresolved. CDR1 and CDR2 from the germline V gene are MNHNY and SVGAGI (reference sequence). The length of the CDR3 is 15 residues. The ends were cut back, 2 bases at V and 3 bases at J, with 11 bases in the middle. The CDR3 nucleotides read TGTGCCAGCAGTTACGCGGAACAGAGCTACAATGAGCAGTTCTTC. Translated: CASSYAEQSYNEQFF.

On this clone: This specimen includes other DNA sequences encoding the same CDR3. This sequence joins TRBV30 and TRBJ1-1; a weak D match, TRBD1 (6 bases). CDR3 length: 15 residues. The V gene's germline CDR1 is GTSNPN and CDR2 SVGIG (reference sequence). V shed 0 bases and J shed 2 bases, with 13 bases lying between them. The DNA of the CDR3 is TGTGCCTGGAGTGTTGGGGGGGCAGGTAACACTGAAGCTTTCTTT. Translated: CAWSVGGAGNTEAFF.

The CDR3 region is CASSWAGANYGYTF. The DNA for the CDR3 is TGTGCCAGCAGTTGGGCAGGGGCCAACTATGGCTACACCTTC. The chain carries TRBV28 and TRBJ1-2, with D possibly matching TRBD1 (6 bases). Trimming took off 4 bases at V and 2 bases at J, with 11 bases between the two ends. The CDR3 is made up of 14 amino acids. Germline assignment: CDR1 MDHEN and CDR2 SYDVKM.

The chain uses TRBV11-3 and TRBJ1-6; D is possibly TRBD1 (5 bases). The CDR3 has 15 amino acids. The ends were cut back, 5 bases at V and 9 bases at J, with 17 bases in the middle. CDR1 is SGHNT, CDR2 YENEEA, per germline. The DNA of the CDR3 is TGTGCCAGCAGCCCAGGGACCTCCGTTACTTCACCCCTCCACTTT. Its protein is CASSPGTSVTSPLHF.

This rearrangement joins TRBV6-6 to TRBJ2-7; 8 bases are shared with TRBD2. Germline assignment: CDR1 MNHNY and CDR2 SVGAGI (reference sequence). The CDR3 is 14 residues long. J lost 3 bases, V lost 8 bases, and 9 bases had no gene match. The CDR3 coding sequence is TGTGCCAGCCCCCAACTAGCGGAATTCTACGAGCAGTACTTC. This translates into CASPQLAEFYEQYF.

This chain links TRBV5-6 with TRBJ2-1; D could derive from TRBD1 or TRBD2 (5 bases each). Germline CDR1 is SGHDT and CDR2 is YYEEEE. The CDR3 is 16 residues long. The V end lost 0 bases, the J end lost 0 bases, and 10 bases lay between the germline ends. This CDR3 reads CASSLGWDVSYNEQFF. The DNA for the CDR3 is TGTGCCAGCAGCTTGGGCTGGGACGTCTCCTACAATGAGCAGTTCTTC.

The V gene is TRBV6-5, the J gene TRBJ2-2; D is ambiguous. Per germline, CDR1 MNHEY and CDR2 SVGAGI. The ends were cut back, 7 bases at V and 5 bases at J, with 8 bases in the middle. The CDR3 runs to 12 residues. The CDR3 loop is CASTSETGELFF. The CDR3 DNA sequence: TGTGCCAGCACTAGTGAGACCGGGGAGCTGTTTTTT.

The chain employs TRBV12-5 and TRBJ2-3, with 14 bases aligning to TRBD2. Germline V lookup: CDR1 LGHNT, CDR2 FRNRAP. V trimming: 5 bases; J trimming: 2 bases; junction bases outside the gene matches: 3. CDR3 length: 16 residues. DNA of the CDR3: TGTGCTAGTGGTGCGGGACTAGCGGGAGTCACAGATACGCAGTATTTT. It encodes CASGAGLAGVTDTQYF.

This sequence joins TRBV30 and TRBJ2-2; 8 bases are a match to TRBD2. Per the germline V gene, CDR1 is GTSNPN and CDR2 is SVGIG (reference sequence). This CDR3 has 13 amino acids. With V trimmed by 2 bases and J by 7 bases, 3 bases remained unmatched. The CDR3 sequence is CAWSREGNGELFF. The CDR3 DNA sequence: TGTGCCTGGAGTCGGGAGGGGAACGGGGAGCTGTTTTTT.

The genes are TRBV30 and TRBJ1-2; D remains ambiguous. CDR3 length equals 12 residues. V lost 5 bases and J lost 2, with 9 bases in between. The germline CDR1 and CDR2 sequences are GTSNPN and SVGIG (reference sequence). CDR3 DNA sequence: TGTGCCTGGCAGGAGGTCAACTATGGCTACACCTTC. Translated, it gives CAWQEVNYGYTF. The variable domain in full, with the rest retrieved from reference TRBV30 and TRBJ1-2, is SQTIHQWPATLVQPVGSPLSLECTVEGTSNPNLYWYRQAAGRGLQLLFYSVGIGQISSEVPQNLSASRPQDRQFILSSKKLLLSDSGFYLCAWQEVNYGYTFGSGTRLTVV.

This chain uses TRBV7-9 with TRBJ1-2; D call uncertain. The germline CDR1 and CDR2 sequences are SEHNR and FQNEAQ (reference sequence). The CDR3 has 14 residues. The V end lost 3 bases, the J end lost 2 bases, and 10 bases lay between the germline ends. This CDR3 is CASSLTGANYGYTF. The CDR3, as DNA: TGTGCCAGCAGCTTGACGGGAGCCAACTATGGCTACACCTTC.

In regard to this clone: Sequence at one end of the junction differs from germline and may be a read error. Other DNA sequences within the sample encode an identical CDR3. This chain joins TRBV5-6 and TRBJ1-2, with D perhaps TRBD1 (6 bases). This CDR3 has 16 amino acids. CDR1 SGHDT and CDR2 YYEEEE come from the germline V gene. The CDR3 coding sequence is TGTGCTAGCAGCCCTGGGGGGGGCGGAGACTCGATAGGCTACACCTTC. This translates into CASSPGGGGDSIGYTF.

Points on this clone: One junction end does not reproduce the germline sequence, and a read error may be involved. The chain couples TRBV6-5 to TRBJ2-5, with no clear D. The CDR3 length is 14 residues. CDR1 and CDR2 from the germline V gene are MNHEY and SVGAGI. The CDR3 protein is CAISLGRLQETQYF. The DNA of the CDR3 is TGTGCCATCAGTTTAGGACGGCTCCAAGAGACCCAGTACTTC.

This clone appeared once. This sequence joins TRBV27 and TRBJ2-3, with D unresolved. V lost 5 bases and J 2 bases, leaving 14 bases between the germline ends. The CDR3 spans 15 residues. Looked up from germline, CDR1 is MNHEY and CDR2 is SMNVEV (reference sequence). CDR3 sequence (DNA): TGTGCCAGCAGTCCTATATCAGGTCCCACAGATACGCAGTATTTT. This gives the protein CASSPISGPTDTQYF.

V usage is TRBV28 and J usage is TRBJ1-2; TRBD1 agrees at 8 bases. In germline, CDR1 is MDHEN, CDR2 SYDVKM. The V and J ends lost 2 bases and 8 bases, in that order; junction bases with no gene match: 4. The CDR3 runs to 13 residues. In nucleotides, the CDR3 is TGTGCCAGCAGTTTAACAGGGGGGGAGGGCTACACCTTC. Amino acid sequence: CASSLTGGEGYTF.

This clone was observed a few times. This chain links TRBV5-3 with TRBJ2-2; D may be TRBD1 (6 bases). TRBV5-3 is known as an ORF, though its function is uncertain. CDR3 length: 15 residues. V was clipped by 4 bases and J by 3 bases, with 13 bases between them. The CDR3 sequence is CARSPGPGDTGELFF. The CDR3 DNA reads as TGTGCCAGAAGCCCCGGGCCAGGGGACACCGGGGAGCTGTTTTTT.

The rearrangement joins TRBV6-5 to TRBJ2-1; no reliable D call. This CDR3 spans 15 amino acids. CDR1 MNHEY and CDR2 SVGAGI come from the germline V gene. Deletions cut 0 bases from V and 6 bases from J, with 12 bases between. CDR3 DNA sequence: TGTGCCAGCAGTTACTCGTATGAGACGGGCAATGAGCAGTTCTTC. Translated, it gives CASSYSYETGNEQFF.